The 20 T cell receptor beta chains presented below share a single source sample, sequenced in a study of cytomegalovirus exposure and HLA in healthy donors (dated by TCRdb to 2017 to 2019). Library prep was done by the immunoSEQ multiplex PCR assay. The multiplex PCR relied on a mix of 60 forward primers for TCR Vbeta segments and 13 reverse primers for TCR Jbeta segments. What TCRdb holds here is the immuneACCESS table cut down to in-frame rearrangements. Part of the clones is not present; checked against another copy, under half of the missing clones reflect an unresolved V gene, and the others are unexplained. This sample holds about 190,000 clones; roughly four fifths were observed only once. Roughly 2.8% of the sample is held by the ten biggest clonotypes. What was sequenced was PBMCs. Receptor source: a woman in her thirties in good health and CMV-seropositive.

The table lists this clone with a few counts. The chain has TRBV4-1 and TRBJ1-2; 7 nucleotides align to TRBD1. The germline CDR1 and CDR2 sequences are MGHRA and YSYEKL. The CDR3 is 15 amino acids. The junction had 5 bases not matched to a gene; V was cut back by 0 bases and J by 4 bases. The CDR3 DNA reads TGCGCCAGCAGCCAAGATCTCGCAGGGGGCTATGGCTACACCTTC. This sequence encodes CASSQDLAGGYGYTF.

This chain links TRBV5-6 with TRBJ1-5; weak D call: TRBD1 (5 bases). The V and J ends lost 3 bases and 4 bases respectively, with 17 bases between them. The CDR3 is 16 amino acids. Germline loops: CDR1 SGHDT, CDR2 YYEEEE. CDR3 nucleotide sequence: TGTGCCAGCAGCTCTTGGTATGACAGTTTGAATCAGCCCCAGCATTTT. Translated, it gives CASSSWYDSLNQPQHF.

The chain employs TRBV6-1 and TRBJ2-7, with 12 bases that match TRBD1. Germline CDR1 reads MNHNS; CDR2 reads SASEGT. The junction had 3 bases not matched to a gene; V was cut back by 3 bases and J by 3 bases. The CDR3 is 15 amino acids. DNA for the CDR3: TGTGCCAGCAGTGAGGGACAGGGGGCCTACTACGAGCAGTACTTC. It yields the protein CASSEGQGAYYEQYF.

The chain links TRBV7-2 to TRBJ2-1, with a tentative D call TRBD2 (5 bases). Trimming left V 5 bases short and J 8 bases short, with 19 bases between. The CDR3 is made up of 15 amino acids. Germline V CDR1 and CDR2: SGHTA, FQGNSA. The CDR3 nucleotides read TGTGCCAGCAGCCTAATTGACCCCTGGGGAGATGAGCAGTTCTTC. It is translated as CASSLIDPWGDEQFF.

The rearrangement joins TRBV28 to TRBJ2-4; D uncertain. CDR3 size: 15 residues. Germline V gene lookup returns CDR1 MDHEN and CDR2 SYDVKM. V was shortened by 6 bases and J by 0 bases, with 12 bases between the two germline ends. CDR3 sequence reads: CASSLQLEAKNIQYF. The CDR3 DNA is TGTGCCAGCAGCCTACAGCTGGAAGCCAAAAACATTCAGTACTTC. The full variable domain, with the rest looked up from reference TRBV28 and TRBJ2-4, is DVKVTQSSRYLVKRTGEKVFLECVQDMDHENMFWYRQDPGLGLRLIYFSYDVKMKEKGDIPEGYSVSREKKERFSLILESASTNQTSMYLCASSLQLEAKNIQYFGAGTRLSVL.

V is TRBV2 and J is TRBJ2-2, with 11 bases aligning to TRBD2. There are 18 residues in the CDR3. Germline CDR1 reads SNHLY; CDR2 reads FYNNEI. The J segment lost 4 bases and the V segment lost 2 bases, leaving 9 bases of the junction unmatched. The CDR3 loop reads CASSELVAGGPGTGELFF. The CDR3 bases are TGTGCCAGCAGTGAACTTGTAGCGGGAGGGCCTGGCACCGGGGAGCTGTTTTTT.

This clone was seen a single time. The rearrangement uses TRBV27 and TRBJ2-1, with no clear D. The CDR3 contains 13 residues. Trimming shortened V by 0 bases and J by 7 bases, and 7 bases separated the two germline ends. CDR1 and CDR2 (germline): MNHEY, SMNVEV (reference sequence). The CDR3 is CASSLSKRNEQFF. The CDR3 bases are TGTGCCAGCAGTTTATCGAAGAGGAATGAGCAGTTCTTC.

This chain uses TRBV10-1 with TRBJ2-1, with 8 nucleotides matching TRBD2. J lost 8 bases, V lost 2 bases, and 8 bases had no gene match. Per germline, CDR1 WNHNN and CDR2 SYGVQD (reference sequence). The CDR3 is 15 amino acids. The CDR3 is CASSEGSGIRDEQFF. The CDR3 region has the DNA TGCGCCAGCAGTGAGGGTAGCGGGATTCGGGATGAGCAGTTCTTC.

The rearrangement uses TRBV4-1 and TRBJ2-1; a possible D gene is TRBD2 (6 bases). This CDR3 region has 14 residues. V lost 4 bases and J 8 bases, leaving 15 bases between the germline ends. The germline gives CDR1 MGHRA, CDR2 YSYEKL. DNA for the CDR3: TGCGCCAGCAGCCTGGGACTTCTAGAGGATGAGCAGTTCTTC. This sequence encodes CASSLGLLEDEQFF.

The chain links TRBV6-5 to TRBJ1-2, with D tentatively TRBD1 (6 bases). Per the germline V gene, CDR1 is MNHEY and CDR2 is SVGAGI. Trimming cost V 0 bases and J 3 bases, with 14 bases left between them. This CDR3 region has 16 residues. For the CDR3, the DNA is TGTGCCAGCAGTTACTCGACGCGGGGGCGCGACTATGGCTACACCTTC. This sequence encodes CASSYSTRGRDYGYTF.

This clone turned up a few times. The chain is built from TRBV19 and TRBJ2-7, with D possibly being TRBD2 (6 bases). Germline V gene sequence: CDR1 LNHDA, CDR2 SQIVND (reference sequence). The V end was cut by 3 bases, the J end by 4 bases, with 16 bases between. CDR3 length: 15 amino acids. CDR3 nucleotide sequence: TGTGCCAGTAGTATGAATTGGGGGGACTTTTACGAGCAGTACTTC. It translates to CASSMNWGDFYEQYF.

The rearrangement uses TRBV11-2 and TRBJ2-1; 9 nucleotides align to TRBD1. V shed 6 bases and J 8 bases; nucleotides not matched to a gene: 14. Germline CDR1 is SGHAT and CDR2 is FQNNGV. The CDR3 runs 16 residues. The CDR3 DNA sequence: TGTGCCAGCAGGCCCCTACAGGGGGCGGCAGGACATGAGCAGTTCTTC. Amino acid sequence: CASRPLQGAAGHEQFF.

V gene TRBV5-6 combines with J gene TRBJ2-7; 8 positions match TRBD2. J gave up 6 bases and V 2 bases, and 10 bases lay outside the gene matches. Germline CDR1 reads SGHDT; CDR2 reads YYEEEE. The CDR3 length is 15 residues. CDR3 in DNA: TGTGCCAGCAGCTTTCGTGCAGCGGGAGCGGGCGAGCAGTACTTC. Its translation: CASSFRAAGAGEQYF.

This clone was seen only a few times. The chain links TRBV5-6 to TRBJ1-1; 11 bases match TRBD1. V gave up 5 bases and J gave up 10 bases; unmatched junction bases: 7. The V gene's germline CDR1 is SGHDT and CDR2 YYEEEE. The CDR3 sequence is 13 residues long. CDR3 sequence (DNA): TGTGCCAGCAGGAAGGGACAGGGGGTTACAGCTTTCTTT. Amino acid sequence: CASRKGQGVTAFF.

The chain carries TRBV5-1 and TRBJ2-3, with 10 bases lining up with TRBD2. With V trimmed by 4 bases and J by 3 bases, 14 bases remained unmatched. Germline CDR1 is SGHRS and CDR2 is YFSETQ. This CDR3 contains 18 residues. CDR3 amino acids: CASSQSGRAFSKTDTQYF. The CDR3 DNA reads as TGCGCCAGCAGCCAAAGCGGGAGGGCCTTTTCGAAAACAGATACGCAGTATTTT.

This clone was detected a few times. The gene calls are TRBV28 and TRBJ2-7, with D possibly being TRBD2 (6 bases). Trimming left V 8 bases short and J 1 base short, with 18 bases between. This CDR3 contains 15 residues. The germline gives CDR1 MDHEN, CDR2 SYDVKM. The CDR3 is CASCTPRRVSYEQYF. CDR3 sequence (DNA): TGTGCCAGCTGCACCCCGCGGAGGGTTTCCTACGAGCAGTACTTC.

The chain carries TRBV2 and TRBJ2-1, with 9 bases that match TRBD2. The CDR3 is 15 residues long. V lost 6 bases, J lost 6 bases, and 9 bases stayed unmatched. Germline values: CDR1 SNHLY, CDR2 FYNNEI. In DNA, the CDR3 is TGTGCCAGCAGGGTTGGGCTAGCGGGGCTCAATGAGCAGTTCTTC. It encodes CASRVGLAGLNEQFF. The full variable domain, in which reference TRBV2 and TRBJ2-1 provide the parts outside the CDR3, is EPEVTQTPSHQVTQMGQEVILRCVPISNHLYFYWYRQILGQKVEFLVSFYNNEISEKSEIFDDQFSVERPDGSNFTLKIRSTKLEDSAMYFCASRVGLAGLNEQFFGPGTRLTVL.

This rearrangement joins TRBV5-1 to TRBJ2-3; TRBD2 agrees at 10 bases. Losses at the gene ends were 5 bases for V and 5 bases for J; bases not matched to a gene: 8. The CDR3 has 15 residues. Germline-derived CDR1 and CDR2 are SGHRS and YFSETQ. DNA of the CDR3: TGCGCCAGCAGGGCTAGCGGGAGCCTGGGAGATACGCAGTATTTT. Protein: CASRASGSLGDTQYF. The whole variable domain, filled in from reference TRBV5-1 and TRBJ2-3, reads KAGVTQTPRYLIKTRGQQVTLSCSPISGHRSVSWYQQTPGQGLQFLFEYFSETQRNKGNFPGRFSGRQFSNSRSEMNVSTLELGDSALYLCASRASGSLGDTQYFGPGTRLTVL.

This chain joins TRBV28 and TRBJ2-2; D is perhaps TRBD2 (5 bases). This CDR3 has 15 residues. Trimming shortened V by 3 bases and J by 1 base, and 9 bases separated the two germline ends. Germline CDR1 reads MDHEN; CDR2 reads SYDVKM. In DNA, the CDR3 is TGTGCCAGCAGTTTGAGCGGAGAGAACACCGGGGAGCTGTTTTTT. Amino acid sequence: CASSLSGENTGELFF.

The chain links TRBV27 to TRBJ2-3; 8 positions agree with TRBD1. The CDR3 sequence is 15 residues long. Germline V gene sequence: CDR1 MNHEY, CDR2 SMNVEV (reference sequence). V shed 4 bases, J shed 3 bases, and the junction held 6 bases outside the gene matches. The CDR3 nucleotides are TGTGCCAGCAGTTCGGACAGGGTGGGGACAGATACGCAGTATTTT. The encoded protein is CASSSDRVGTDTQYF.